This is a list of T cell receptor beta chains from one sample in a study of blood T cell repertoires in COVID-19. Sequencing was performed with immunoSEQ multiplex PCR; in TCRdb, only in-frame clones are kept and a portion is missing. The table has about 50,000 clones, about nine tenths seen once. Sequencing was performed on peripheral blood. These receptor sequences come from a human donor in a cohort sampled during active COVID-19. The CDR3 runs from the conserved cysteine through the conserved F or W. A D gene is named only where the DNA matches it firmly. Expanded clones get a size class; other rows say once, few or many, or leave the size out.

TRBJ1-1	-	TRBV7-2	once	14	CASSPAQGYTEAFF	TGTGCCAGCAGCCCCGCACAGGGTTACACTGAAGCTTTCTTT
TRBJ2-2	TRBD2	TRBV5-4	-	18	CASSPRAGTSGVTGELFF	TGTGCCAGCAGCCCACGAGCAGGGACTAGCGGAGTCACCGGGGAGCTGTTTTTT
TRBJ2-7	TRBD2	TRBV10-2	few	14	CASSVLAGAGEQYF	TGCGCCAGCAGTGTCCTAGCGGGGGCGGGGGAGCAGTACTTC
TRBJ2-5	-	TRBV11-2	-	14	CASSPTYGAETQYF	TGTGCCAGCAGCCCCACCTATGGGGCCGAGACCCAGTACTTC
TRBJ2-7	-	TRBV4-2	few	15	CASSQDDGSAYEQYF	TGTGCCAGCAGCCAAGATGACGGGAGTGCCTACGAGCAGTACTTC
TRBJ1-6	TRBD1	TRBV7-9	once	16	CASSNPPGTGNTPLHF	TGTGCCAGCAGCAATCCTCCCGGGACAGGGAATACACCCCTCCACTTT
TRBJ1-2	-	TRBV11-2	-	14	CASSGDYGNYGYTF	TGTGCCAGCAGCGGTGATTATGGCAACTATGGCTACACCTTC
TRBJ1-2	-	TRBV9	-	15	CASSASWGGGYGYTF	TGTGCCAGCAGCGCATCATGGGGGGGCGGCTATGGCTACACCTTC
TRBJ2-2	-	TRBV6-4	-	15	CASSVGGQNTGELFF	TGTGCCAGCAGTGTGGGAGGACAGAACACCGGGGAGCTGTTTTTT
TRBJ1-6	-	TRBV6-1	-	15	CASSETPPYNSPLHF	TGTGCCAGCAGTGAAACACCTCCTTATAATTCACCCCTCCACTTT
TRBJ2-3	-	TRBV13	-	18	CASSSRGGSGEDTDTQYF	TGTGCCAGCAGCTCAAGGGGGGGGTCGGGAGAGGACACAGATACGCAGTATTTT
TRBJ1-6	-	TRBV5-3	few	14	CARSLRGVYSPLHF	TGTGCCAGAAGCTTGCGGGGGGTTTATTCACCCCTCCACTTT
TRBJ1-5	TRBD1	TRBV6-5	-	10	CASRQGPLHF	TGTGCCAGCAGACAGGGGCCCCTTCATTTT
TRBJ1-2	-	TRBV11-2	-	13	CATQGGLGYGYTF	TGTGCCACCCAGGGCGGATTAGGGTATGGCTACACCTTC
TRBJ2-3	TRBD2	TRBV4-2	-	18	CASSRFLTLAGEADTQYF	TGTGCCAGCAGCCGATTTTTAACACTAGCGGGAGAGGCAGATACGCAGTATTTT
TRBJ2-7	TRBD2	TRBV3-1/TRBV3-2	-	14	CASRDSSGGYEQYF	TGTGCCAGCAGGGACTCCAGCGGGGGCTACGAGCAGTACTTC
TRBJ2-7	-	TRBV4-2	few	15	CASSQVWDSLYEQYF	TGTGCCAGCAGCCAAGTGTGGGACTCCCTCTACGAGCAGTACTTC
TRBJ2-1	TRBD2	TRBV6-4	-	14	CASSDGAGGNEQFF	TGTGCCAGCAGTGACGGGGCGGGAGGCAATGAGCAGTTCTTC
TRBJ1-2	-	TRBV6-1	-	15	CASSEDLLGHRGYTF	TGTGCCAGCAGTGAAGATCTTTTGGGGCACCGTGGCTACACCTTC
TRBJ1-1	-	TRBV5-1	once	13	CASTATLNTEAFF	TGCGCCAGCACCGCGACTTTGAACACTGAAGCTTTCTTT
TRBJ1-4	TRBD1	TRBV7-6	-	15	CASSLGTGRNEKLFF	TGTGCCAGCAGCTTGGGGACAGGGCGTAATGAAAAACTGTTTTTT
TRBJ1-5	TRBD1	TRBV4-1	-	17	CASSQLGTATSNQPQHF	TGCGCCAGCAGCCAACTCGGGACAGCCACTAGCAATCAGCCCCAGCATTTT
TRBJ1-3	TRBD1	TRBV19	-	16	CASSAQGAQAGNTIYF	TGTGCCAGTAGCGCCCAGGGGGCGCAGGCTGGAAACACCATATATTTT
TRBJ2-7	TRBD1	TRBV30	-	13	CAWSVPRGYEQYF	TGTGCCTGGAGTGTACCCAGGGGGTACGAGCAGTACTTC
TRBJ1-2	TRBD1	TRBV11-2	few	17	CASSLGPIDRGNYGYTF	TGTGCCAGCAGCTTAGGACCTATTGACAGGGGGAACTATGGCTACACCTTC
TRBJ2-6	-	TRBV7-9	-	16	CASSFGLTSGANVLTF	TGTGCCAGCAGCTTCGGACTGACCTCTGGGGCCAACGTCCTGACTTTC
TRBJ2-3	-	TRBV7-3	-	15	CASSLSGYSKDTQYF	TGTGCCAGCAGCTTATCAGGGTATAGTAAAGATACGCAGTATTTT
TRBJ2-7	-	TRBV6-6	-	10	CASRAREQYF	TGTGCCAGCAGGGCGCGGGAGCAGTACTTC
TRBJ1-1	-	TRBV19	-	12	CASRIGNTEAFF	TGTGCCAGTAGGATCGGGAACACTGAAGCTTTCTTT
TRBJ1-1	-	TRBV25-1	few	14	CASSERYGATEAFF	TGTGCCAGCAGTGAAAGGTATGGGGCCACTGAAGCTTTCTTT
TRBJ2-7	-	TRBV7-2	-	14	CASSLNSGNGEQYF	TGTGCCAGCAGCTTAAACTCTGGTAATGGCGAGCAGTACTTC
TRBJ1-5	-	TRBV6-5	-	12	CASSTEVQPQHF	TGTGCCAGCTCTACCGAGGTTCAGCCCCAGCATTTT
TRBJ2-7	-	TRBV9	-	16	CASSASPGHPSYEQYF	TGTGCCAGCAGCGCCTCCCCGGGACACCCCTCCTACGAGCAGTACTTC
TRBJ2-1	-	TRBV23-1	-	13	CASSQSDNNEQFF	TGCGCCAGCAGTCAATCGGACAACAATGAGCAGTTCTTC
TRBJ2-3	TRBD2	TRBV5-4	-	16	CASSRYVRGGQDTQYF	TGTGCCAGCAGCCGCTATGTGCGGGGGGGGCAAGATACGCAGTATTTT
TRBJ1-2	-	TRBV19	-	12	CASSIPDFGYTF	TGTGCCAGTAGTATCCCGGACTTCGGCTACACCTTC